Described below is a single TCR beta chain sequence and its context. This clonotype appeared a few times. There is no known antigen for this receptor. No quality values exist for individual bases; no much larger clone is one base distant. Stable Graves' hyperthyroidism was defined as the absence of progression to ophthalmopathy over 18 months of follow-up. Hyperthyroidism patients were aged 18 to 65 years and newly diagnosed, with disease duration of less than 2 months. The study excluded patients with uncontrolled infections, other autoimmune diseases, pregnancy or lactation. Diagnoses were based on clinical symptoms, serum thyroxine and TRAb, thyroid ultrasound and orbital computed tomography. PBMCs were separated from about 10 ml of fresh peripheral blood using Ficoll-Paque density gradient centrifugation. Total RNA was extracted with Trizol reagent, and quality was checked on an Agilent 2100 Bioanalyzer.

These data come from a study of T cells in Graves' hyperthyroidism and ophthalmopathy (dated by TCRdb to 2018 to 2020). Regarding the complete study: Peripheral blood samples were taken at initial diagnosis, before any treatment was given. A discovery cohort of about a hundred patients, about 40 with Graves' ophthalmopathy and 57 with stable Graves' hyperthyroidism, was used to find distinguishing TCR V-J signatures. An independent validation cohort of some 18 hyperthyroidism patients and 15 or so patients who later progressed to ophthalmopathy tested prospective prediction of ophthalmopathy. For training and testing, the 100 or so patients in the discovery cohort were randomly divided in a 7:3 ratio. The study also compared thyroid tissue and blood T-cell repertoires from roughly 6 Graves' hyperthyroidism patients. After blood sampling, hyperthyroidism patients were treated with methimazole at a starting dose of 30 mg daily, and ophthalmopathy patients were treated with high-dose intravenous methylprednisolone. TCR Vbeta CDR3 sequencing of 120 to 150 peripheral blood samples (approximately 44 ophthalmopathy, roughly 72 hyperthyroidism and roughly 17 progressor patients) is reported in the paper.

General study outcomes and caveats: Sample size was not statistically predetermined, and blinding of investigators to group allocation was not performed. Most expanded thyroid clonotypes (frequency above 0.001) were also detected in blood, a finding suggesting that blood repertoires may reflect thyroid immune responses. In cross-validation, a model built on a 13 V-J signature told ophthalmopathy apart from stable hyperthyroidism with over 85% sensitivity and roughly 81% specificity, and in testing the same model reached 80%/75%. In validation, progression to ophthalmopathy was predicted by the model with nearly 71% sensitivity and 72% to 85% specificity, a median of about 6 months before onset.

Amplification of TCR beta CDR3 regions was carried out from RNA transcripts. For the first round of RT-PCR on the TCR CDR3, the HTBI primer set was used together with the Qiagen OneStep RT-PCR kit. Libraries were constructed in a second round of multiplex PCR, after which size selection and purification were performed. Paired-end sequencing of the libraries was performed with 100 bp reads on an Illumina HiSeq2000. In the paper's pipeline: SOAPnuke was used to process the raw data, removing reads that contained adapters or uncalled bases, had a mean Phred below 15, or lacked an exact match to the constant primer or identifier. COPE v1.2.5 was used to merge high-quality paired reads, and clonotypes were defined as unique nucleotide sequences. MiTCR v1.1 was used to align the clonotypes against IMGT TRBV, TRBD and TRBJ reference segments. The analysis was restricted to V-J combinations with a frequency above 0.0001, which together covered 99% to 99.2% of the repertoires. A TCS score was defined as the ratio between F50 (clonal expansion) and ExV (chaos), using BLOSUM62-based TCRdist between CDR3 peptides within each V-J. Welch's t-statistics and random forest reduced 500 to 550 V-J features to 10 to 15, which were used in a naive Bayes classifier (R e1071). TCRdb redid the processing of the public reads, applying fastp at Q25 and MiXCR, and retained in-frame beta chains. Every entry covers one CDR3 protein and lists the most common genes and DNA from its rows. V and J calls and clone size were set by TCRdb, not the authors. The sample profile shows approximately 300,000 distinct CDR3 sequences; around 17% of them were found once. The ten largest account for around 34% of the sample.

Reading the germline V gene gives CDR1 ENHRY and CDR2 SYGVKD. From its cysteine to its phenylalanine, the CDR3 spans 14 amino acids. Only CDR3 DNA remains: 42 bases, in frame from the first base. V is pared back by 7 bases and J by 6 bases, with 18 bases lying between the germline termini. The clonotype originates from a man under 40 with Graves' hyperthyroidism. The sequencing input was blood. This sequence uses TRBV10-3 and TRBJ1-2; the D gene cannot be named for sure. The CDR3 loop reads CAITIDTTAHGYTF. The DNA reads as follows: TGTGCCATCACCATAGACACTACGGCGCATGGCTACACCTTC.